The 2 T cell receptor beta chains below were found in one sample sequenced in a study of blood T cell repertoires in COVID-19. TCRdb's table, derived via immunoSEQ multiplex PCR, lists solely in-frame clones and lacks some. The sample comprises about 48,000 clones, around four fifths of which are singletons, and approximately 7% rests with the top ten. Sequenced: peripheral blood. These receptors were taken from a man in his forties with acute or convalescent COVID-19.

The chain links TRBV10-3 to TRBJ2-7; the match to TRBD1 covers 7 bases. CDR3 length: 16 amino acids. The V and J ends lost 0 bases and 1 base, in that order; junction bases with no gene match: 6. The V gene's germline CDR1 is ENHRY and CDR2 SYGVKD. CDR3 nucleotide sequence: TGTGCCATCAGTGAGTCGAGGGGACAGAATTCCTACGAGCAGTACTTC. It yields the protein CAISESRGQNSYEQYF.

This chain links TRBV7-2 with TRBJ1-2; tentative D call: TRBD1 (6 bases). CDR3 size: 15 residues. From germline, CDR1 is SGHTA and CDR2 FQGNSA. Trimming removed 1 base at V and 4 bases at J, with 13 bases between. CDR3 region: CASSLVLTGGYGYTF. The CDR3, as DNA: TGTGCCAGCAGCTTAGTCCTGACAGGCGGCTATGGCTACACCTTC.